This T cell receptor (beta chain) comes out of a study of blood T cells in healthy people across ages. CDR3 size: 14 residues. Germline CDR1 MGHRA, CDR2 YSYEKL. The V end lost 1 base, the J end lost 7 bases, and 11 bases lay between the germline ends. A second PCR of roughly 6 to 12 cycles used a sample-barcoded 5' primer and a J-beta primer mix. TCRdb processed the 5' RACE reads anew with MiXCR; each CDR3 protein has one entry. The table shows roughly 550,000 distinct CDR3 sequences, with around 24% occurring only once. These sequences were also reported in another study, on T cells of mothers and their children.

The chain links TRBV4-1 to TRBJ2-1; no reliable D call. The sequenced sample consisted of blood. This TCR was sampled from a boy aged 5 to 17 in good health. For the CDR3, the DNA is TGCGCCAGCAGCCAAGCTGCGGTGGGGAATGAGCAGTTCTTC. This gives the protein CASSQAAVGNEQFF.